This TCR beta chain was profiled in a study of T cell responses to AZD1222 COVID-19 vaccine. Points from the study as a whole: Repertoires were sampled only after the peak T cell response.

Generated by immunoSEQ multiplex PCR, the TCRdb table keeps only in-frame clones and is missing some. The table has around 130,000 clones, more than 85% seen once. In regard to this clone: No antigen is known for it.

CDR3 length equals 15 residues. Germline V gene data show CDR1 as SGDLS and CDR2 as YYNGEE. V shed 3 bases, J shed 0 bases, and the junction held 5 bases outside the gene matches. This specimen was peripheral blood, taken 28 days after the second AZD1222 dose. The V gene is TRBV9, the J gene TRBJ1-1, with 7 bases that match TRBD1. The sequence was obtained from an adult who received the AZD1222 COVID-19 vaccine. CDR3: CASSAAQGLNTEAFF. CDR3 DNA: TGTGCCAGCAGCGCCGCACAGGGGTTGAACACTGAAGCTTTCTTT.